This T cell receptor beta chain was observed in a study of blood T cell repertoires in COVID-19. Study at large: Sites across the United States, Italy and Spain contributed samples from acute and convalescent COVID-19. T cells, B-cell-depleted T cells, or PBMCs provided the cDNA or gDNA that served as material.

Participant ages covered about 18 to 100 years across 20 to 30 US areas. Sequenced by immunoSEQ multiplex PCR; TCRdb stores in-frame clones only, minus some. The repertoire has approximately 270,000 clones, 75% to 95% of them found once; the top ten carry around 2.8%. This CDR3 has 15 residues. V lost 1 base to trimming and J lost 5 bases, with 15 bases between them. Germline CDR1 is SGHTA and CDR2 is FQGNSA. This chain connects TRBV7-2 to TRBJ2-7; D possibly corresponds to TRBD2 (6 bases). The sample comprised PBMCs or T cells enriched from blood (not recorded which). The TCR was taken from a middle-aged man who had been exposed to COVID-19. The CDR3 coding sequence is TGTGCCAGCAGCTTAGGTGGAGGGATGGGCCACGAGCAGTACTTC. It yields the protein CASSLGGGMGHEQYF. The full variable domain, rest sourced from reference TRBV7-2 and TRBJ2-7, is GAGVSQSPSNKVTEKGKDVELRCDPISGHTALYWYRQSLGQGLEFLIYFQGNSAPDKSGLPSDRFSAERTGGSVSTLTIQRTQQEDSAVYLCASSLGGGMGHEQYFGPGTRLTVT.